In this sample, the clone carrying this T cell receptor beta chain turned up once. Antigen unknown. Donors were drawn from the approximately 120-subject validation cohort, separate from the 666-subject first cohort. Germline trimming cut 6 bases from V and 0 bases from J; bases unmatched to any gene: 8. The CDR3 length is 16 residues. CDR1 is LNHDA, CDR2 SQIVND, per germline (reference sequence). TCRdb keeps only in-frame clones here, not all; method: immunoSEQ multiplex PCR. This sample carries roughly 150,000 clones, under 90% of them seen once, and the ten largest clones take about a tenth. The data derive from a study of cytomegalovirus exposure and HLA in healthy donors. At the level of the study: The roughly 670 first-cohort repertoires shared a platform with the 100 to 150 validation repertoires, as reported in a later analysis. Study-level points and caveats: The study labeled 150 or so TCR beta chains cytomegalovirus-associated. Reportedly, cytomegalovirus status was diagnosed with high sensitivity and specificity.

The V call is TRBV19, the J call TRBJ1-3, with TRBD1 matching 7 bases. The sequence derives from a woman aged 18-29 years in good health and CMV-seropositive. What was sequenced was PBMCs. The CDR3 is CASSSDRADSGNTIYF. DNA of the CDR3: TGTGCCAGTAGCTCTGACAGGGCCGACTCTGGAAACACCATATATTTT.